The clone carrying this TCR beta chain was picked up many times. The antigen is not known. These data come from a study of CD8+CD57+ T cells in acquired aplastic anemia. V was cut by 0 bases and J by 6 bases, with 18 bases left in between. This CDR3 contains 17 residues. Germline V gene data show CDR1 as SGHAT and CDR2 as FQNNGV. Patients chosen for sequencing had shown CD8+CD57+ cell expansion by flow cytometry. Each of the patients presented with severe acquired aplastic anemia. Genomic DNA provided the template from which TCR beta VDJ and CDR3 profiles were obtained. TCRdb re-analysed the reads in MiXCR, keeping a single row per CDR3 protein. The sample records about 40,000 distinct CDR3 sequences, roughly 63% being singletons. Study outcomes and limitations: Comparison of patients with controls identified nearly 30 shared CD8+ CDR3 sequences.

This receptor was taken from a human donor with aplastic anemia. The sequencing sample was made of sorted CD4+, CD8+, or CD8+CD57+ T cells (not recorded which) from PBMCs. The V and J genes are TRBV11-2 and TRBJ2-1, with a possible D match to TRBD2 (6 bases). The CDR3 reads CASSLEVGWGETNEQFF. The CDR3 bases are TGTGCCAGCAGCTTAGAAGTAGGGTGGGGGGAAACCAATGAGCAGTTCTTC.